Below are 17 T cell receptor beta chains sequenced from a single sample in a study of blood T cell repertoires in COVID-19 (dated by TCRdb to the early 2020s). The library was built by means of the immunoSEQ multiplex PCR assay. The clones in this table, taken by TCRdb from immuneACCESS, are in-frame only. Not every clone is retained; where verified, under half of the shortfall comes from an unresolved V gene, and the cause of the rest is unknown. This sample gives some 110,000 clones in total; about 88% of them show up just once. More than 4.5% of the sample is in the top ten clones. The source material was peripheral blood. The source is a human donor in a cohort sampled during active COVID-19.

The gene calls are TRBV25-1 and TRBJ1-1; possibly TRBD1 for D (6 bases). Germline assignment: CDR1 MGHDK and CDR2 SYGVNS. CDR3 size: 13 residues. V gave up 8 bases and J gave up 1 base, with 11 bases separating them. DNA for the CDR3: TGTGCCAGCCAGGACAGACCGAACACTGAAGCTTTCTTT. It encodes CASQDRPNTEAFF.

This chain joins TRBV2 and TRBJ2-5; tentative D call: TRBD1 (6 bases). This CDR3 has 14 amino acids. Germline CDR1 and CDR2: SNHLY and FYNNEI. V was clipped by 4 bases and J by 4 bases, with 13 bases between them. CDR3 DNA: TGTGCCAGCAGTGTGTTGGGGGCTGGAGAGACCCAGTACTTC. Its protein is CASSVLGAGETQYF.

The J gene is TRBJ1-2, the V gene TRBV28; D gene ambiguous. The CDR3 extends over 11 amino acids. The V gene lost 6 bases and the J gene lost 5 bases, with 7 bases spanning the gap. CDR1 MDHEN and CDR2 SYDVKM come from the germline V gene. CDR3 residues: CASRAGYGYTF. CDR3 DNA: TGTGCCAGCAGGGCCGGGTATGGCTACACCTTC.

This CDR3 reads CASSQIGAGDHNEQFF. The CDR3 DNA follows: TGTGCCAGCAGCCAAATAGGGGCAGGGGATCACAATGAGCAGTTCTTC. This chain uses TRBV3-1 (or the pseudogene TRBV3-2) with TRBJ2-1, with D tentatively TRBD1 (6 bases). V was trimmed by 2 bases and J by 5 bases, leaving 16 bases between them. The CDR3 sequence is 16 residues long. Germline V lookup: CDR1 LGHDT, CDR2 YNNKEL (reference sequence).

The chain joins TRBV3-1 (or the pseudogene TRBV3-2) to TRBJ2-7; D remains ambiguous. Germline V gene sequence: CDR1 LGHDT, CDR2 YNNKEL (reference sequence). The V and J ends lost 1 base and 3 bases respectively, with 4 bases between them. The CDR3 sequence is 12 residues long. This CDR3 is CASSQAHYEQYF. In nucleotides, the CDR3 is TGTGCCAGCAGCCAAGCCCACTACGAGCAGTACTTC.

To note about this clone: Germline and junction disagree at one end, which may indicate a read error. CDR3 loop: CTSSDYGTGGSPLHF. CDR3 DNA: TGTACCAGCAGCGACTACGGGACAGGAGGTTCACCCCTCCACTTT. The genes are TRBV28 and TRBJ1-6, with TRBD1 matching 8 bases. Looked up from germline, CDR1 is MDHEN and CDR2 is SYDVKM. This CDR3 is built from 15 residues.

The rearrangement joins TRBV5-6 to TRBJ1-4; D perhaps matches TRBD1 (5 bases). V was trimmed by 0 bases and J by 8 bases, leaving 20 bases between them. CDR3 length: 17 amino acids. CDR1 is SGHDT and CDR2 is YYEEEE in the germline V gene. The CDR3: CASSLVSRRAEREKLFF. Written as DNA, the CDR3 is TGTGCCAGCAGCTTGGTGTCTCGCAGGGCGGAAAGGGAAAAACTGTTTTTT.

The chain combines TRBV15 with TRBJ1-2, with D perhaps TRBD1 (6 bases). V lost 3 bases and J lost 10, with 18 bases in between. This CDR3 has 14 residues. Looked up from germline, CDR1 is LNHNV and CDR2 is YYDKDF (reference sequence). The CDR3 DNA sequence: TGTGCCACCAGCAGCGGGACACCCAAAGGAGACTACACCTTC. Amino acid sequence: CATSSGTPKGDYTF.

This chain joins TRBV30 and TRBJ1-2, with D unclear. Germline loops: CDR1 GTSNPN, CDR2 SVGIG (reference sequence). Deletions cut 5 bases from V and 5 bases from J, with 12 bases between. CDR3 length: 12 residues. The CDR3 loop reads CAWGPASYGYTF. The CDR3 nucleotides read TGTGCCTGGGGACCCGCCAGTTATGGCTACACCTTC.

The CDR3 DNA reads TGTGCCAGCGGGCCTCTCGGAGATACGCAGTATTTT. It encodes CASGPLGDTQYF. The genes are TRBV27 and TRBJ2-3; D is undetermined. Germline CDR1 MNHEY, CDR2 SMNVEV (reference sequence). V was trimmed by 8 bases and J by 5 bases, leaving 11 bases between them. This CDR3 region has 12 residues.

This clone was recorded once. The V and J genes are TRBV4-2 and TRBJ2-3; 13 bases match TRBD2. CDR1 and CDR2 (germline): LGHNA, YNFKEQ. The CDR3 is 18 residues long. V shed 2 bases and J 0 bases; nucleotides not matched to a gene: 5. CDR3 in amino acids: CASSQRLAGGSSTDTQYF. In DNA form, the CDR3 reads TGTGCCAGCAGCCAACGACTAGCGGGGGGTTCTAGCACAGATACGCAGTATTTT.

This chain links TRBV2 with TRBJ2-2; no firm D call. V lost 5 bases, J lost 6 bases, and 10 bases lay in between. The CDR3 consists of 13 residues. Looked up from germline, CDR1 is SNHLY and CDR2 is FYNNEI. The CDR3 reads CASSPLRAGELFF. In DNA form, the CDR3 reads TGTGCCAGCAGTCCCCTCCGGGCCGGGGAGCTGTTTTTT.

V gene TRBV24-1 combines with J gene TRBJ2-2; D ambiguous. V was pared by 5 bases and J by 8 bases, with 14 bases between. The CDR3 sequence is 14 residues long. Looked up from germline, CDR1 is KGHDR and CDR2 is SFDVKD. Here the CDR3 reads CATSAGSLIGELFF. The CDR3 DNA reads as TGTGCCACCAGTGCAGGTTCCCTGATAGGGGAGCTGTTTTTT.

The CDR3 is CASRSGQGAPRGNQPQHF. The DNA for the CDR3 is TGTGCCAGTAGGTCGGGACAGGGGGCTCCTCGAGGCAATCAGCCCCAGCATTTT. The chain uses TRBV19 and TRBJ1-5; TRBD1 agrees at 12 bases. Germline-derived CDR1 and CDR2 are LNHDA and SQIVND (reference sequence). This CDR3 is built from 18 residues. Germline trimming cut 6 bases from V and 2 bases from J; bases unmatched to any gene: 11.

This clone was observed once. This chain joins TRBV5-4 and TRBJ1-2; D unresolved. CDR1 SGHNT and CDR2 YYREEE come from the germline V gene (reference sequence). CDR3 length: 14 residues. The V and J ends lost 4 bases and 5 bases respectively, with 15 bases between them. In nucleotides, the CDR3 is TGTGCCAGCAGCCCAGTCGGGAGTAGGTATGGCTACACCTTC. It encodes CASSPVGSRYGYTF.

This clone was observed once. This chain links TRBV4-3 with TRBJ1-2; 7 bases are shared with TRBD1. Germline V CDR1 and CDR2: LGHNA, YSLEER. Unmatched junction bases numbered 0, after V lost 1 base and J lost 7 bases. CDR3 length: 12 amino acids. This CDR3 reads CASSQGTGGYTF. The DNA for the CDR3 is TGCGCCAGCAGCCAAGGGACAGGTGGCTACACCTTC.

V is TRBV7-2 and J is TRBJ2-3, with 7 bases aligning to TRBD1. Unmatched junction bases numbered 11, after V lost 2 bases and J lost 3 bases. The length of the CDR3 is 17 residues. Per the germline V gene, CDR1 is SGHTA and CDR2 is FQGNSA. The chain's CDR3 is CASSLIGGGQGTDTQYF. DNA for the CDR3: TGTGCCAGCAGCTTAATAGGGGGCGGGCAGGGTACAGATACGCAGTATTTT. Full variable domain (remainder filled in from reference TRBV7-2 and TRBJ2-3): GAGVSQSPSNKVTEKGKDVELRCDPISGHTALYWYRQSLGQGLEFLIYFQGNSAPDKSGLPSDRFSAERTGGSVSTLTIQRTQQEDSAVYLCASSLIGGGQGTDTQYFGPGTRLTVL.